These T cell receptor beta chains were read from a single sample in a study of CD8+ T cells in alopecia areata. Assay used: immunoSEQ multiplex PCR; TCRdb lists only in-frame clones, some missing. The repertoire holds 55,000 to 70,000 clones, with about 44% as singletons. Sequencing used CD8+ T cells sorted from blood, obtained at week 0. The receptors were gathered from a human donor with alopecia areata. The CDR3 runs from the conserved cysteine through the conserved F or W. Each record gives: CDR3 length, D gene, V gene, CDR3 protein. D genes are given only for firm matches.

>15|TRBD1|TRBV5-4
CASSSRTGDGETQYF
>16|TRBD2|TRBV5-4
CASSTLLGGRPDTQYF
>16|TRBD2|TRBV7-6
CASSDKTSGDYNEQFF
>14|NA|TRBV6-1
CAIYEGDEEETQYF
>17|TRBD2|TRBV30
CAWSVLQREREGYEQFF
>15|NA|TRBV5-1
CASSADTDRTDTQYF
>13|NA|TRBV25-1
CASSVGIGVPCFF
>13|NA|TRBV27
CASSLSRVGGYTF
>17|TRBD1|TRBV28
CASSLFRGQGASETQYF
>12|NA|TRBV29-1
CSVTGVYNEQFF
>14|TRBD1|TRBV9
CASSVGQGKDTQYF
>14|NA|TRBV29-1
CSVDHREQGGGYTF
>16|TRBD1|TRBV27
CASSQYAGTVNQPQHF
>11|NA|TRBV29-1
CSVGEKETQYF
>18|TRBD2|TRBV29-1
CSVGAPDTRAGVRYTQYF
>13|NA|TRBV27
CASSLSPPGEQYF
>12|NA|TRBV5-1
CASSETNEKLFF
>13|NA|TRBV4-1
CASSQAQGQPQYF
>17|TRBD2|TRBV29-1
CSVEGLAGETTTYEQYF
>14|NA|TRBV30
CAWRTRVMNTEAFF
>15|TRBD1|TRBV9
CASSESGTGIRGYTF
>13|NA|TRBV9
CASSPTGTDTQYF
>13|NA|TRBV7-9
CASSLEGSDEQYF
>12|NA|TRBV6-5
CASGASNQPQHF
>14|TRBD1|TRBV29-1
CSVIPGQGGDTQYF
>15|TRBD1|TRBV9
CASSGRTGEAYGYTF
>14|NA|TRBV11-2
CASSSAGSTDTQYF
>15|NA|TRBV9
CASSVGSGGNQPQHF
>16|TRBD1|TRBV7-8
CASSLGTGGWGTEAFF
>15|NA|TRBV14
CASSDGGHGFGEQFF
>14|NA|TRBV5-1
CASSYRAGTHEQYF
>12|NA|TRBV7-9
CASSYPGPEAFF
>11|NA|TRBV29-1
CSVPGAGRLFF
>15|NA|TRBV9
CASSVGGGFTDTQYF
>11|NA|TRBV29-1
CSTTGLYGSTF
>15|NA|TRBV7-9
CASSPARGSGETQYF
>14|TRBD1|TRBV30
CAWRGGQAIYEQYF
>14|TRBD2|TRBV25-1
CASSEGGSGETQYF
>15|NA|TRBV7-6
CASSLGAENTGELFF
>15|TRBD2|TRBV27
CASSLAGLAETEQFF
>12|NA|TRBV7-8
CASSDPTGELFF
>16|TRBD1|TRBV5-4
CASSLDAAGGNYGYTF
>14|NA|TRBV19
CASRGPAEDQPQHF
>12|TRBD2|TRBV7-2
CASTPRGGEQYF
>14|TRBD1|TRBV7-9
CASRTGELNTEAFF
>15|TRBD1|TRBV28
CASRPPGTGFMWQYF
>13|NA|TRBV2
CASSEEAAYEQYF
>15|TRBD1|TRBV29-1
CSVLGTGANTGELFF
>17|NA|TRBV28
CASSPSLEGALGGELFF